Listed here is a single T cell receptor beta chain. Its antigen remains unidentified. This entry is derived from a study of blood T cells in healthy people across ages. Study as a whole: Template-switching capture recovered about one barcoded beta molecule per two T cells.

From germline, CDR1 is DFQATT and CDR2 SNEGSKA (reference sequence). The CDR3 runs to 13 residues. The V end was cut by 3 bases, the J end by 5 bases, with 13 bases between. Primed by a sample-barcoded 5' primer and a J-beta primer mix, a second PCR proceeded for about 6 to 12 cycles. MiXCR was run by TCRdb on the 5' RACE reads, yielding one entry per CDR3 protein. There are over a million distinct CDR3 sequences in the sample; approximately 42% occur only once, and approximately 4.1% lies in the top ten. Overall study findings and caveats: Without sorted subsets, naive and antigen-experienced compartments could not be conclusively compared. Percentage of naive T cells showed a strong correlation with TCR beta diversity.

The sequence derives from a woman aged 18 to 35 in good health. The sequenced sample was blood. The chain joins TRBV20-1 to TRBJ2-5; D is uncertain. Here the CDR3 reads CSARRSFGETQYF. The CDR3 bases are TGCAGTGCTAGGAGGTCATTTGGGGAGACCCAGTACTTC.